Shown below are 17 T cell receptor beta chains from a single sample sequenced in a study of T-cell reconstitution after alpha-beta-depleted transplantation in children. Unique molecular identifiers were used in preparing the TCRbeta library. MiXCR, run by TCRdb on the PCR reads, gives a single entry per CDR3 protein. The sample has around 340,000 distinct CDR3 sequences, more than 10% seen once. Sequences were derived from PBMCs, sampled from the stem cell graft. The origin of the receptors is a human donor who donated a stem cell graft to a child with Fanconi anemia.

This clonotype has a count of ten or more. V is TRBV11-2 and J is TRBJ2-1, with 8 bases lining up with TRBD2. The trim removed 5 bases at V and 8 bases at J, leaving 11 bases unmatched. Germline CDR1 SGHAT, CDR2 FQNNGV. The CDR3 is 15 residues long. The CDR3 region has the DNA TGTGCCAGCAGCCCACCGTCGGGAGGGTTACATGAGCAGTTCTTC. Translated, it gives CASSPPSGGLHEQFF.

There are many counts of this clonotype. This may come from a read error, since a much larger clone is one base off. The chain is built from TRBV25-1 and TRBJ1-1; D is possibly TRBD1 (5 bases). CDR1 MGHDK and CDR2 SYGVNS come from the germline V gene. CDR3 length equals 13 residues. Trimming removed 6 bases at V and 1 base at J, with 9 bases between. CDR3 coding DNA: TGTGCCAGCAGCATTGGGGGGAACACTGAAGCTTTCTTT. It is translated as CASSIGGNTEAFF.

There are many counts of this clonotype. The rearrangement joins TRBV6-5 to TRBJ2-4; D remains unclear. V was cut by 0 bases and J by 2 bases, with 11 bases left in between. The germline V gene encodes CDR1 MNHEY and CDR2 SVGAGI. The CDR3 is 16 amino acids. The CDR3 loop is CASSYSADRTKNIQYF. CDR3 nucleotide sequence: TGTGCCAGCAGTTACTCCGCGGACCGGACCAAAAACATTCAGTACTTC.

CDR3 amino acids: CSARDSPLAFF. CDR3 nucleotide sequence: TGCAGTGCTCGGGACTCTCCTTTAGCTTTCTTT. The chain joins TRBV20-1 to TRBJ1-1, with D tentatively TRBD1 (5 bases). This CDR3 region has 11 residues. Trimming removed 5 bases from V and 10 bases from J, with 14 bases in between. Per the germline V gene, CDR1 is DFQATT and CDR2 is SNEGSKA (reference sequence).

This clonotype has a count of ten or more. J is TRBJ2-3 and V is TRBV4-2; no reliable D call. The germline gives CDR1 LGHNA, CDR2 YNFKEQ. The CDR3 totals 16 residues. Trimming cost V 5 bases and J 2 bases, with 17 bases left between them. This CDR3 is CASSDTPSVPTDTQYF. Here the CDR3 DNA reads TGTGCCAGCAGCGATACTCCTTCAGTCCCCACAGATACGCAGTATTTT.

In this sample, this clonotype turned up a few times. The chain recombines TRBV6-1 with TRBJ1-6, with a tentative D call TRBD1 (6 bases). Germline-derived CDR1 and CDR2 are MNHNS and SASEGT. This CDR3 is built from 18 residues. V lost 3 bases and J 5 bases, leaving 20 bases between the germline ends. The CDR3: CASSDATTDSPNNSPLHF. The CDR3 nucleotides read TGTGCCAGCAGTGACGCCACGACGGACAGCCCAAATAATTCACCCCTCCACTTT.

CDR3 sequence (DNA): TGTGCCAGCGTTTTAGGGGCTGTGAACACTGAAGCTTTCTTT. Its protein product is CASVLGAVNTEAFF. The V and J genes are TRBV27 and TRBJ1-1; D is possibly TRBD1 (5 bases). V was pared by 8 bases and J by 0 bases, with 13 bases between. This CDR3 contains 14 residues. CDR1 is MNHEY and CDR2 is SMNVEV in the germline V gene (reference sequence).

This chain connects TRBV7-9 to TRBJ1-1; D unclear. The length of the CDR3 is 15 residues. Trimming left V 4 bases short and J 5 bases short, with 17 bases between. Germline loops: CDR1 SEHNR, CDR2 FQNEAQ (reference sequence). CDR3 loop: CASSSAGVPGTEAFF. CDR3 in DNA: TGTGCCAGCAGCTCGGCCGGGGTCCCGGGGACTGAAGCTTTCTTT. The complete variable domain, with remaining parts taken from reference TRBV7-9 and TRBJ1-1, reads DTGVSQNPRHKITKRGQNVTFRCDPISEHNRLYWYRQTLGQGPEFLTYFQNEAQLEKSRLLSDRFSAERPKGSFSTLEIQRTEQGDSAMYLCASSSAGVPGTEAFFGQGTRLTVV.

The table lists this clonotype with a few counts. CDR3 nucleotide sequence: TGTGCCATCAGTAAGAGTCGGGCTGGGAGTGAGCAGTTCTTC. Amino acid sequence: CAISKSRAGSEQFF. The chain recombines TRBV10-3 with TRBJ2-1; tentatively, D is TRBD2 (5 bases). This CDR3 has 14 residues. V lost 5 bases, J lost 9 bases, and 17 bases lay in between. Germline CDR1 ENHRY, CDR2 SYGVKD.

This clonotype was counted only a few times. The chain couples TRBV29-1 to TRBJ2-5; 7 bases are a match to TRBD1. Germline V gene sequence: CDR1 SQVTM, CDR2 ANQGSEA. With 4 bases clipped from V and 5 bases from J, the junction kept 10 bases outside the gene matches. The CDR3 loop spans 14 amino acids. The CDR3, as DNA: TGCAGCGTTGCTGAGGGGGCTCGTGTCGAGACCCAGTACTTC. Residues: CSVAEGARVETQYF.

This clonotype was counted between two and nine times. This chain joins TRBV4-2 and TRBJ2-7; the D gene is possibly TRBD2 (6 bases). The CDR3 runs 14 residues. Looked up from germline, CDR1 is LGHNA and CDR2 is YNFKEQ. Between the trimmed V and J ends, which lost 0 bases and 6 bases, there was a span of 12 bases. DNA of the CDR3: TGTGCCAGCAGCCAAGATACAGTGGGGGGCGAGCAGTACTTC. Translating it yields CASSQDTVGGEQYF.

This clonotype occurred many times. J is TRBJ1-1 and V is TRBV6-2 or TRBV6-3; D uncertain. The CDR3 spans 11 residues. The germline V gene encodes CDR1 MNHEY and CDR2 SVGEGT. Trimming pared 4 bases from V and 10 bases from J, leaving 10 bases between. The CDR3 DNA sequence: TGTGCCAGCAGTTCTTCCCCTCGAGCTTTCTTT. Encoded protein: CASSSSPRAFF.

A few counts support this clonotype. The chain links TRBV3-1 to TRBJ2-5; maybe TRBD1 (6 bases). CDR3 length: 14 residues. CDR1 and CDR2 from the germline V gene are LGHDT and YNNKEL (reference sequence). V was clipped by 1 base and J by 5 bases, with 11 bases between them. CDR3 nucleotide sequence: TGTGCCAGCAGCCAAGGCGCCCAGGGGGAGACCCAGTACTTC. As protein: CASSQGAQGETQYF.

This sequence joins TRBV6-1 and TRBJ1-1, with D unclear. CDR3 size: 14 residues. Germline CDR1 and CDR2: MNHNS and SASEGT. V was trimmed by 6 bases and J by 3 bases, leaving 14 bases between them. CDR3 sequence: CASSTLGEDTEAFF. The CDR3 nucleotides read TGTGCCAGCAGCACCCTTGGGGAGGACACTGAAGCTTTCTTT.

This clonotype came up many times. Here the CDR3 reads CASSSPPGRDTQYF. The CDR3 coding sequence is TGTGCCAGCAGCTCGCCCCCGGGGCGGGATACGCAGTATTTT. V is TRBV7-2 and J is TRBJ2-3, with D tentatively TRBD1 or TRBD2 (5 bases each). Germline values: CDR1 SGHTA, CDR2 FQGNSA. Trimming took 4 bases from V and 6 from J, leaving 14 bases between them. This CDR3 contains 14 residues. Full variable domain (outside the CDR3, taken from reference TRBV7-2 and TRBJ2-3): GAGVSQSPSNKVTEKGKDVELRCDPISGHTALYWYRQSLGQGLEFLIYFQGNSAPDKSGLPSDRFSAERTGGSVSTLTIQRTQQEDSAVYLCASSSPPGRDTQYFGPGTRLTVL.

The CDR3 here is CASSLERGGETQYF. CDR3 sequence (DNA): TGTGCCAGCAGCTTAGAGAGGGGGGGGGAGACCCAGTACTTC. The chain carries TRBV11-2 and TRBJ2-5; possible D gene TRBD2, 7 bases. This CDR3 has 14 amino acids. V lost 0 bases and J lost 5, with 10 bases in between. Per the germline V gene, CDR1 is SGHAT and CDR2 is FQNNGV. The whole variable domain, remainder taken from reference TRBV11-2 and TRBJ2-5, is EAGVAQSPRYKIIEKRQSVAFWCNPISGHATLYWYQQILGQGPKLLIQFQNNGVVDDSQLPKDRFSAERLKGVDSTLKIQPAKLEDSAVYLCASSLERGGETQYFGPGTRLLVL.

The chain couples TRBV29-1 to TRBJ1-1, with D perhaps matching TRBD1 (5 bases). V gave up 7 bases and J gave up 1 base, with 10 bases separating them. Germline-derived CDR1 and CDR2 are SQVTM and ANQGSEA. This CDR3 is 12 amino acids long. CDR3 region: CSAWGGNTEAFF. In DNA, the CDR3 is TGCAGCGCCTGGGGGGGGAACACTGAAGCTTTCTTT.